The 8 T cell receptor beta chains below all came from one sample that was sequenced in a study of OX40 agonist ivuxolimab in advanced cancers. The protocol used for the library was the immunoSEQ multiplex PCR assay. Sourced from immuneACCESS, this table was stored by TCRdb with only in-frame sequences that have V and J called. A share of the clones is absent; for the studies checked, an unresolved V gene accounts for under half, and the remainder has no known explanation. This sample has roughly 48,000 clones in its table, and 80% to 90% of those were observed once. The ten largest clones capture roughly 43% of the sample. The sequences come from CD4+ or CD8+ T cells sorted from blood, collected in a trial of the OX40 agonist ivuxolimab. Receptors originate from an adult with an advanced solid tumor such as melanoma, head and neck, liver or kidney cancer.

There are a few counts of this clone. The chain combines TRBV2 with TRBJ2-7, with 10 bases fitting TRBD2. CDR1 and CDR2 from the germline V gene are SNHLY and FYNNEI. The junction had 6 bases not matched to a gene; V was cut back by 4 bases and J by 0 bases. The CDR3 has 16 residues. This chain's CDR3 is CASSVAGGTSSYEQYF. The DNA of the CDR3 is TGTGCCAGCAGTGTAGCGGGGGGAACGAGCTCCTACGAGCAGTACTTC.

CDR3 in amino acids: CASSPRGLAIRETQYF. The CDR3 bases are TGTGCCAGCAGCCCTAGGGGACTAGCGATCCGGGAGACCCAGTACTTC. The chain links TRBV6-6 to TRBJ2-5; 10 bases are shared with TRBD2. The V gene end was trimmed by 6 bases and the J gene end by 5 bases; junction bases not matched to a gene: 12. The CDR3 contains 16 residues. The V gene's germline CDR1 is MNHNY and CDR2 SVGAGI (reference sequence).

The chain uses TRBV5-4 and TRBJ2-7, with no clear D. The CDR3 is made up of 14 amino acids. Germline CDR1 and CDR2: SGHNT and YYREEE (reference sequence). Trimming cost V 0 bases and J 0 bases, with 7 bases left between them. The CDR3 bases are TGTGCCAGCAGCTTGGGAGACAACTCCTACGAGCAGTACTTC. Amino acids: CASSLGDNSYEQYF.

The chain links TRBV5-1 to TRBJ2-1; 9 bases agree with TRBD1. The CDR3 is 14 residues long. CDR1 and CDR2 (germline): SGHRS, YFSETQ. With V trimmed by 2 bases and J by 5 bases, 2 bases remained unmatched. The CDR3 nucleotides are TGCGCCAGCAGCTTTGGGACAGGGCACAATGAGCAGTTCTTC. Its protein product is CASSFGTGHNEQFF.

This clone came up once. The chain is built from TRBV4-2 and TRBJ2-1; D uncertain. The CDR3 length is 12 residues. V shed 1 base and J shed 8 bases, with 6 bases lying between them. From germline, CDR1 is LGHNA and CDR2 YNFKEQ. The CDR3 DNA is TGTGCCAGCAGCCAAGGAGCCTATGAGCAGTTCTTC. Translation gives CASSQGAYEQFF.

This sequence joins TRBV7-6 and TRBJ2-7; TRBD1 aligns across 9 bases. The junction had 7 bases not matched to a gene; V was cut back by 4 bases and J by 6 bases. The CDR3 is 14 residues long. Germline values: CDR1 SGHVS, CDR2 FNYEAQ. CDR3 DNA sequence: TGTGCCAGCAGCTCCCGGGACAGGGAGGCCGAGCAGTACTTC. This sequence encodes CASSSRDREAEQYF.

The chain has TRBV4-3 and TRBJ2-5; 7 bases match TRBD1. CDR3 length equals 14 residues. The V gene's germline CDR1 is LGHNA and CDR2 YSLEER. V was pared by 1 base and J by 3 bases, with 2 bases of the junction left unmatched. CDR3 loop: CASSQGGTEETQYF. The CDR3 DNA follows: TGCGCCAGCAGCCAAGGAGGGACAGAAGAGACCCAGTACTTC.

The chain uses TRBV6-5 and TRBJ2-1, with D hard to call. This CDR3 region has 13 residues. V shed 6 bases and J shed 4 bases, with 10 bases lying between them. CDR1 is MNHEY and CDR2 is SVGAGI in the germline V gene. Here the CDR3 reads CASSQDLYNEQFF. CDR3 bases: TGTGCCAGCAGCCAGGATCTATACAATGAGCAGTTCTTC.